A selection of T cell receptor beta chains follows, all from one sample in a study of shared T cell receptors in the human thymus. Produced via immunoSEQ multiplex PCR; TCRdb's table is partial and in-frame only. This table has hundreds of thousands of clones, roughly 90% appearing once. These data were also reused for a study on human thymus T cells.

The specimen was thymocytes. These TCRs come from a boy in the first two years of life with a congenital heart defect. CDR3s include the opening cysteine and the closing phenylalanine or tryptophan. Each record gives: D gene, clone size, J gene, V gene, CDR3 DNA, CDR3 protein. The D gene is left open where the match is weak. For some rows the clone size is stated as once, few or many, or as a class when expanded; others skip it.

D: .; size: .; J: TRBJ2-3; V: TRBV4-1; DNA: TGCGCCAGCAGCCAAGGACAGGTCCCAGATACGCAGTATTTT; CDR3: CASSQGQVPDTQYF
D: TRBD2; size: .; J: TRBJ2-7; V: TRBV4-3; DNA: TGCGCCAGCAGCCAAGGCCTGACTAGCGGGAGTTCCTACGAGCAGTACTTC; CDR3: CASSQGLTSGSSYEQYF
D: TRBD1; size: once; J: TRBJ1-2; V: TRBV7-6; DNA: TGTGCCAGCAGCAGAATGGGGGGACAGGCCTATGGCTACACCTTC; CDR3: CASSRMGGQAYGYTF
D: TRBD2; size: .; J: TRBJ2-7; V: TRBV10-3; DNA: TGTGCCATCAGTGAGTCGAGACTAGCGGTCCAGTACTTC; CDR3: CAISESRLAVQYF
D: TRBD2; size: .; J: TRBJ2-2; V: TRBV9; DNA: TGTGCCAGCAGCGCCCGAGCGGGAGGGTCGGACACCGGGGAGCTGTTTTTT; CDR3: CASSARAGGSDTGELFF
D: .; size: .; J: TRBJ2-3; V: TRBV27; DNA: TGTGCCAGCTGCCGACGGTCGGGAGATACGCAGTATTTT; CDR3: CASCRRSGDTQYF
D: .; size: .; J: TRBJ1-5; V: TRBV5-3; DNA: TGTGCCAGAAGCTTGTTGGCAGGCTTCGTGCCCCAGCATTTT; CDR3: CARSLLAGFVPQHF
D: TRBD2; size: once; J: TRBJ2-1; V: TRBV27; DNA: TGTGCCAGCAGTGCGCCGGGACTAGCGGGAGGCCCCGAGGAGCAGTTCTTC; CDR3: CASSAPGLAGGPEEQFF
D: TRBD1; size: .; J: TRBJ1-1; V: TRBV5-1; DNA: TGCGCCAGCAGCTTGGTCCCGGGACAGGGGTACACTGAAGCTTTCTTT; CDR3: CASSLVPGQGYTEAFF
D: .; size: .; J: TRBJ1-1; V: TRBV21-1; DNA: TGTGCCAGCAGCAAAGTGGGACAGGGATGGAGCACTGAAGCTTTCTTT; CDR3: CASSKVGQGWSTEAFF
D: TRBD1; size: once; J: TRBJ1-2; V: TRBV14; DNA: TGTGCCAGCAGCCAAGAAGATGAGACAGGGGTACCAAATGGCTACACCTTC; CDR3: CASSQEDETGVPNGYTF
D: TRBD1; size: .; J: TRBJ1-5; V: TRBV7-2; DNA: TGTGCCAGCAGCGCTATGGGACAGCCGGCGGGCAATCAGCCCCAGCATTTT; CDR3: CASSAMGQPAGNQPQHF
D: .; size: .; J: TRBJ2-7; V: TRBV18; DNA: TGTGCCAGCTCACCACCCGCTGGTTACGAGGCCTACGAGCAGTACTTC; CDR3: CASSPPAGYEAYEQYF
D: TRBD1; size: .; J: TRBJ1-2; V: TRBV6-5; DNA: TGTGCCAGCAGTCGGACAGGGCCCTATGGCTACACCTTC; CDR3: CASSRTGPYGYTF
D: TRBD2; size: .; J: TRBJ2-4; V: TRBV19; DNA: TGTGCCAGTAGTATTATCGAGCGGGACGCCAAAAACATTCAGTACTTC; CDR3: CASSIIERDAKNIQYF